The 3 T cell receptor beta chains in this list originate from one sample, sequenced in a study of blood T cells in healthy people across ages (dated by TCRdb to the mid-2010s). Libraries were built with 5' RACE. Sequencing used an Illumina HiSeq 2500. A second PCR of about 6 to 12 cycles was run with a J-beta primer mix and a sample-barcoded 5' primer. The public reads were reprocessed in TCRdb via fastp at Q25 and MiXCR, keeping in-frame beta chains. Rows matching on CDR3 protein sequence are summarized as one entry with the most common DNA and genes. A total of some 1.6 million distinct CDR3 sequences appear in this sample, around 36% of them only once. The leading ten clones occupy about 11% of the sample. Sequenced sample: blood. All receptors come from a woman in her twenties or thirties in good health.

The chain combines TRBV9 with TRBJ1-1, with D possibly being TRBD1 (5 bases). The CDR3 extends over 14 amino acids. The V gene lost 2 bases and the J gene lost 1 base, with 9 bases spanning the gap. Germline V gene data show CDR1 as SGDLS and CDR2 as YYNGEE. In nucleotides, the CDR3 is TGTGCCAGCAGCGTGCGGGGCTCGAACACTGAAGCTTTCTTT. Its translation is CASSVRGSNTEAFF. Using reference TRBV9 and TRBJ1-1 for the parts outside the CDR3, the full variable domain is DSGVTQTPKHLITATGQRVTLRCSPRSGDLSVYWYQQSLDQGLQFLIQYYNGEERAKGNILERFSAQQFPDLHSELNLSSLELGDSALYFCASSVRGSNTEAFFGQGTRLTVV.

This clonotype was recorded a few times. The chain has TRBV15 and TRBJ2-4; maybe TRBD2 (6 bases). Trimming cost V 3 bases and J 7 bases, with 16 bases left between them. The germline V gene has CDR1 LNHNV and CDR2 YYDKDF (reference sequence). CDR3 size: 15 residues. The DNA of the CDR3 is TGTGCCACCAGCAGGCGGGACGGCCCATGGAACATTCAGTACTTC. It codes for CATSRRDGPWNIQYF.

V gene TRBV5-1 combines with J gene TRBJ1-2; 9 bases line up with TRBD1. Trimming removed 0 bases from V and 8 bases from J; junction bases left unmatched: 8. The CDR3 is made up of 15 amino acids. Germline lookup yields CDR1 SGHRS and CDR2 YFSETQ. In nucleotides, the CDR3 is TGCGCCAGCAGCTTGGCCTCCGGACAGGGGACGGGCTACACCTTC. Translating it yields CASSLASGQGTGYTF.